This T cell receptor (beta chain) was found in a study of T cells in Graves' hyperthyroidism and ophthalmopathy. Study-level points and caveats: Ophthalmopathy prediction by the model preceded onset by a median approximately 6.1 months.

In its sample, this clonotype was seen many times. Its specificity is unknown. RNA transcripts yielded amplified TCR beta CDR3 regions. HTBI primers were used for first-round RT-PCR of the TCR CDR3. TCRdb used MiXCR to reprocess the multiplex PCR reads, holding one entry per CDR3 protein. The repertoire holds 490,000 or so distinct CDR3 sequences, approximately 20% seen once, with about 50% in the top ten. Trimming left V 1 base short and J 5 bases short, with 13 bases between. This CDR3 is built from 15 residues. CDR1 is SEHNR, CDR2 FQNEAQ, per germline (reference sequence). The source material was blood. The chain has TRBV7-9 and TRBJ2-3; tentatively, D is TRBD2 (6 bases). The clonotype was recovered from a man in his forties with Graves' ophthalmopathy. CDR3 DNA sequence: TGTGCCAGCAGCTTAGAGGGCCGGCGGGGAGATACGCAGTATTTT. This sequence encodes CASSLEGRRGDTQYF.